The following is a T cell receptor beta chain sequence with its context. MiXCR, run by TCRdb on the 5' RACE reads, gives a single entry per CDR3 protein. The table shows under 600,000 distinct CDR3 sequences, with 21% occurring only once. The record originates from a study of T cells after yellow fever vaccination. Germline V gene data show CDR1 as DFQATT and CDR2 as SNEGSKA (reference sequence). V lost 1 base to trimming and J lost 8 bases, with 12 bases between them. This CDR3 comprises 13 residues. The J gene is TRBJ2-1, the V gene TRBV20-1, with D uncertain. The sequencing here drew on PBMCs, taken about 20 days after the first yellow fever vaccination. The receptor comes from a man between 18 and 35 years old who received the YFV17D yellow fever vaccine. The CDR3 region is CSARGNTYYEQFF. The DNA of the CDR3 is TGCAGTGCTAGAGGCAACACCTATTATGAGCAGTTCTTC.